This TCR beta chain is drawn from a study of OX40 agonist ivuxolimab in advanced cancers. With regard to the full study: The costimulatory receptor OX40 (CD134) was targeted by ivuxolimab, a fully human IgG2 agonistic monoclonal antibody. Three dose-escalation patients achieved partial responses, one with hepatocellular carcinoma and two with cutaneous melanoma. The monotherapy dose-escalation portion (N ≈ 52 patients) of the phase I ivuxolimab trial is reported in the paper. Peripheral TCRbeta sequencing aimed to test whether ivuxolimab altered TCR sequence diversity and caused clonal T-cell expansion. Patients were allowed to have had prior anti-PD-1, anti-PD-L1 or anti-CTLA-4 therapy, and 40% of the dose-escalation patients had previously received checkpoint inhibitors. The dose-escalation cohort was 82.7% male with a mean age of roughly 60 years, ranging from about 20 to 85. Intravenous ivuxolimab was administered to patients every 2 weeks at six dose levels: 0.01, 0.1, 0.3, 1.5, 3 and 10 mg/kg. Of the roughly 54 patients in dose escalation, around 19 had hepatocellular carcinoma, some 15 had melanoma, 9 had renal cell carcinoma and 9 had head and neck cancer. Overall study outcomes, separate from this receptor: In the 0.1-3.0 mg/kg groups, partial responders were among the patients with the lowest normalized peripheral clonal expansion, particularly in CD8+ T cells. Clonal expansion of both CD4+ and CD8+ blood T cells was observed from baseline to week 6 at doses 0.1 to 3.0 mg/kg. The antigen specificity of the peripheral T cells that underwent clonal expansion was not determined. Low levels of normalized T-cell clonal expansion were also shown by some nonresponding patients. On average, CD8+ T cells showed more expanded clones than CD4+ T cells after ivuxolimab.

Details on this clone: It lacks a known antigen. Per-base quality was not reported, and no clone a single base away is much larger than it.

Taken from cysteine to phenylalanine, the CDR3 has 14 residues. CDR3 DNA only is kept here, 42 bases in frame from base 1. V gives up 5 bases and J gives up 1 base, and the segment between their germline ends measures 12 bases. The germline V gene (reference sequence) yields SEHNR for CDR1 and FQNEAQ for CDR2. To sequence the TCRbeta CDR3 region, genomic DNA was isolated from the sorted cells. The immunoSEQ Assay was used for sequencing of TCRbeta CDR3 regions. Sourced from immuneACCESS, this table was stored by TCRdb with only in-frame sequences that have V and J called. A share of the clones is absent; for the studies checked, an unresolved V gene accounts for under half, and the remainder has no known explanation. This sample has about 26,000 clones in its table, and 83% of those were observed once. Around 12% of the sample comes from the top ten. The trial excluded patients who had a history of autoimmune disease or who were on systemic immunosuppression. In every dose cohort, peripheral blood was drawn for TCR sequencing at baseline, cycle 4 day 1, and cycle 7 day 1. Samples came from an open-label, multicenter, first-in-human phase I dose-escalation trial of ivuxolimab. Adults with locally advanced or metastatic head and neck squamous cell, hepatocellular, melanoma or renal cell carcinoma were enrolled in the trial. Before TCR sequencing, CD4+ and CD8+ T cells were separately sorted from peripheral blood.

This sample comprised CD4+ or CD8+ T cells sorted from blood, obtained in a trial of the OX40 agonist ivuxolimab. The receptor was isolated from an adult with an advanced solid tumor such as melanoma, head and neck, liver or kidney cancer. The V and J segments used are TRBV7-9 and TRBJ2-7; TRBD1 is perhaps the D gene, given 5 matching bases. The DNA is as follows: TGTGCCAGCAGCCCGAAGGGGCGATCCTACGAGCAGTACTTC. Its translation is CASSPKGRSYEQYF.